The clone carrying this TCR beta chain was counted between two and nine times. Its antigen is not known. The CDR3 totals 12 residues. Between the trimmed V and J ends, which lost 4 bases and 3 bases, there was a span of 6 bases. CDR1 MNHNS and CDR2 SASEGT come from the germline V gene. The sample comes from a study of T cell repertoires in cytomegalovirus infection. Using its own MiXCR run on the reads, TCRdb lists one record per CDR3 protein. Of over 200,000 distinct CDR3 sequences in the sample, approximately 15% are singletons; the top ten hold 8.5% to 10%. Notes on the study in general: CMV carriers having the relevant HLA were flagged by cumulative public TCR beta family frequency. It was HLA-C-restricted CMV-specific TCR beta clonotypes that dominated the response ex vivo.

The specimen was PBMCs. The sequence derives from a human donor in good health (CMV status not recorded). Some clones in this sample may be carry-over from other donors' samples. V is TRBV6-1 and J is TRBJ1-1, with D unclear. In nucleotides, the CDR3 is TGTGCCAGCAGTGGTTGGGACACTGAAGCTTTCTTT. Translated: CASSGWDTEAFF.